This entry features one T cell receptor (beta chain) sequence. The antigen is unknown. This CDR3 comprises 16 residues. Germline V gives CDR1 KGHDR, CDR2 SFDVKD. V lost 2 bases to trimming and J lost 7 bases; unmatched junction nucleotides: 7. The data originate from a study of T cell responses to AZD1222 COVID-19 vaccine. Profiling relied on immunoSEQ multiplex PCR, and the TCRdb table lists in-frame clones only, not all of them. This table holds some 130,000 clones, approximately 85% found once. Findings and caveats of the study: Only after the peak T cell response were repertoires sampled. CD4 TCRs covered the whole spike, strongest at regions 160-218 and 743-854. AZD1222 recipients seropositive at baseline numbered only six or seven. Two doses of AZD1222 preceded a rise in Spike-specific TCR breadth and depth.

The source was peripheral blood, collected on day 0 of MenACWY control vaccination. V usage is TRBV24-1 and J usage is TRBJ1-6, with TRBD1 identical over 7 bases. This TCR came from an adult in good health. In DNA, the CDR3 is TGTGCCACCAGTGATTCCCGACAGGGAGCCAATTCACCCCTCCACTTT. It specifies CATSDSRQGANSPLHF.